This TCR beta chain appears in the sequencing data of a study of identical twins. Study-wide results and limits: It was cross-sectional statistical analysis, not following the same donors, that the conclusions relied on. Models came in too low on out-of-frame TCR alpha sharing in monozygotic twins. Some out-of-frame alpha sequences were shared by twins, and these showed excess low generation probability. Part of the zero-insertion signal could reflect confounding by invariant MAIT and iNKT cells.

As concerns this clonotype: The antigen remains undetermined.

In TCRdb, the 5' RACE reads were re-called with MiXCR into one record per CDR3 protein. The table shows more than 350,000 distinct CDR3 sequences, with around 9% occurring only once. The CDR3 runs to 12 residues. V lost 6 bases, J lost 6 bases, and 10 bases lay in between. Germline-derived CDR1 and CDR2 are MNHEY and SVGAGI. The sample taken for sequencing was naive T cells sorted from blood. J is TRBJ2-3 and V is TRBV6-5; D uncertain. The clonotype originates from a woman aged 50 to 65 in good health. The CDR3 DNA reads TGTGCCAGCAGACACCGGCCGGATACGCAGTATTTT. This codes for CASRHRPDTQYF.